This TCR beta chain was found in a study of identical twins. Whole-study findings and limits: With abundant cord blood beta clonotypes, insertions were fewer; memory repertoires showed no such pattern.

Healthy Caucasians alone served as donors. This clonotype turned up a few times. Its antigen remains unidentified. MiXCR was run by TCRdb on the 5' RACE reads, yielding one entry per CDR3 protein. The sample records 500,000 to 650,000 distinct CDR3 sequences, less than 9% being singletons. The V gene end was trimmed by 0 bases and the J gene end by 5 bases; junction bases not matched to a gene: 6. Germline CDR1 DFQATT, CDR2 SNEGSKA (reference sequence). The length of the CDR3 is 14 residues. These same records also appear under a second study, on yellow fever vaccine responses in identical twins.

Sequenced sample: PBMCs. The clonotype comes from a young woman in good health. J is TRBJ2-5 and V is TRBV20-1; 7 nucleotides match TRBD2. This chain's CDR3 is CSAREIALAETQYF. CDR3 DNA sequence: TGCAGTGCTAGAGAGATAGCACTAGCGGAGACCCAGTACTTC.